This TCR beta chain was profiled in a study of T-cell memory formation after mild COVID-19. Study-wide findings and caveats: Confirmation was lacking for SARS-CoV-2 specificity of second-wave clones that peaked on day 37. CD4+ bias marked clones expanding day 15 to 37, unlike balanced contracting clones. Some clones that responded were present in memory (sampled pre-infection), which suggests cross-reactive memory joined.

The CDR3 length is 16 residues. Germline CDR1 reads SEHNR; CDR2 reads FQNEAQ (reference sequence). J gave up 9 bases and V 6 bases, and 12 bases lay outside the gene matches. This clonotype was counted many times. Its target is not known. TCRdb reprocessed the 5' RACE reads with MiXCR, giving one entry per CDR3 protein. Of some 150,000 distinct CDR3 sequences in the sample, over 6% were seen once. This receptor was taken from an adult woman who had mild COVID-19 (a few samples of this study predate the infection). Cell type and time point are not known. The chain couples TRBV7-9 to TRBJ2-1; 12 bases fit TRBD1. Sequencing used PBMCs or a T cell subset sorted from them (not recorded which). In nucleotides, the CDR3 is TGTGCCAGCAGACACACCGGGACAGGGGGCTCGGGTGAGCAGTTCTTC. Amino acid sequence: CASRHTGTGGSGEQFF. Filled out from reference TRBV7-9 and TRBJ2-1, the complete variable domain reads DTGVSQNPRHKITKRGQNVTFRCDPISEHNRLYWYRQTLGQGPEFLTYFQNEAQLEKSRLLSDRFSAERPKGSFSTLEIQRTEQGDSAMYLCASRHTGTGGSGEQFFGPGTRLTVL.